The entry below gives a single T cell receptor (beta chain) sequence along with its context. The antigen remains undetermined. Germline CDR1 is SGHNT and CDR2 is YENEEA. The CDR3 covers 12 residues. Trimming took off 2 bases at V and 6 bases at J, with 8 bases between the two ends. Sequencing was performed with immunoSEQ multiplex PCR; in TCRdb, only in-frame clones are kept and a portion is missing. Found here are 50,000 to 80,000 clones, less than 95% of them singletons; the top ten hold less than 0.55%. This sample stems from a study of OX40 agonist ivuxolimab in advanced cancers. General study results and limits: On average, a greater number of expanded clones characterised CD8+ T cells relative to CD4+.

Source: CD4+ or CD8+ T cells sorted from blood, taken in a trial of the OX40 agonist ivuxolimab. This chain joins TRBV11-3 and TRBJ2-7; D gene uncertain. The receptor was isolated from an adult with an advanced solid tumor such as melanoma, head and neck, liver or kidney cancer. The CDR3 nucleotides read TGTGCCAGCAGCTTATCCCCTGCCGAGCAGTACTTC. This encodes CASSLSPAEQYF. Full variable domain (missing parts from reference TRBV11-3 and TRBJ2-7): EAGVVQSPRYKIIEKKQPVAFWCNPISGHNTLYWYLQNLGQGPELLIRYENEEAVDDSQLPKDRFSAERLKGVDSTLKIQPAELGDSAVYLCASSLSPAEQYFGPGTRLTVT.